Following are 26 T cell receptor beta chains from one sample sequenced in a study of T-cell reconstitution after alpha-beta-depleted transplantation in children. Researchers prepared the TCRbeta library using unique molecular identifiers, the study reports. One entry per CDR3 protein, called by TCRdb with MiXCR from the PCR reads. Found here are about 280,000 distinct CDR3 sequences, around 10% of them singletons; the top ten hold around 22%. The input for sequencing was peripheral blood, taken 180 days after TCRalphabeta/CD19-depleted stem cell transplant. Receptor source: a male patient aged 2 to 10 who had a stem cell transplant for chronic granulomatous disease, so the T cells may come from the graft donor.

Note on this clonotype: This may arise from a read error, as a much more abundant clone is one base away. V is TRBV4-3 and J is TRBJ2-2, with D tentatively TRBD1 (6 bases). The CDR3 sequence is 15 residues long. In germline, CDR1 is LGHNA, CDR2 YSLEER. CDR3 nucleotide sequence: TGCGCCAGCAGCCAAGACCAGGGGAACATCGGGGAGCTGTTTTTT. It encodes CASSQDQGNIGELFF.

The V call is TRBV5-4, the J call TRBJ2-3; D is uncertain. The CDR3 is made up of 16 amino acids. The germline V gene has CDR1 SGHNT and CDR2 YYREEE (reference sequence). Trimming stripped 0 bases from V and 0 bases from J, with 11 bases between. CDR3 DNA: TGTGCCAGCAGCTTGGATGCGTTCGGTAGCACAGATACGCAGTATTTT. This gives the protein CASSLDAFGSTDTQYF.

This clonotype was seen repeatedly, ten times or more. The V call is TRBV10-3, the J call TRBJ1-5; 9 bases are a match to TRBD1. Germline V gene sequence: CDR1 ENHRY, CDR2 SYGVKD. This CDR3 has 14 residues. The V and J ends lost 3 bases and 4 bases, in that order; junction bases with no gene match: 1. The CDR3 loop reads CAISEGTGNQPQHF. The CDR3 bases are TGTGCCATCAGTGAAGGGACAGGGAATCAGCCCCAGCATTTT.

In this sample, this clonotype turned up many times. This chain connects TRBV12-3 or TRBV12-4 to TRBJ1-6, with 7 bases aligning to TRBD1. The length of the CDR3 is 14 residues. Trimming cost V 5 bases and J 7 bases; bases outside gene matches: 5. The CDR3, as DNA: TGTGCCAGCAGTCCGGGACAGAGCAATTCACCCCTCCACTTT. Translation gives CASSPGQSNSPLHF.

This clonotype was seen many times. This sequence joins TRBV12-3 or TRBV12-4 and TRBJ2-1, with 7 nucleotides matching TRBD2. Unmatched junction bases numbered 3, after V lost 2 bases and J lost 5 bases. This CDR3 has 14 amino acids. This CDR3 reads CASSLWEGDNEQFF. The CDR3 nucleotides are TGTGCCAGCAGTTTATGGGAGGGTGACAATGAGCAGTTCTTC.

Concerning this clonotype itself: A read error is possible here, since a much larger clone lies one base away. V gene TRBV5-1 combines with J gene TRBJ2-1, with D perhaps matching TRBD2 (6 bases). From germline, CDR1 is SGHRS and CDR2 YFSETQ. The CDR3 consists of 16 residues. CDR3 region: CASSLVTGTGSNDQFF. The DNA for the CDR3 is TGCGCCAGCAGCTTGGTGACTGGGACTGGTAGCAATGATCAGTTCTTC.

This clonotype has a count of ten or more. The genes are TRBV12-3 or TRBV12-4 and TRBJ2-7; perhaps TRBD1 as D (5 bases). The CDR3 contains 14 residues. Trimming stripped 3 bases from V and 3 bases from J, with 12 bases between. The CDR3 protein is CASSLGLVGYEQYF. The DNA for the CDR3 is TGTGCCAGCAGTTTGGGGCTAGTAGGCTACGAGCAGTACTTC.

This clonotype was counted ten times or more. The V gene is TRBV5-1, the J gene TRBJ2-6, with TRBD1 matching over 7 bases. V lost 4 bases to trimming and J lost 3 bases; unmatched junction nucleotides: 4. The CDR3 sequence is 15 residues long. Germline V lookup: CDR1 SGHRS, CDR2 YFSETQ. CDR3 loop: CASSPGQLGANVLTF. The CDR3 nucleotides read TGCGCCAGCAGCCCGGGACAGCTTGGGGCCAACGTCCTGACTTTC.

This clonotype was counted at least ten times. V usage is TRBV20-1 and J usage is TRBJ2-3; TRBD1 might be the D (6 bases). V lost 3 bases and J lost 3, with 10 bases in between. The CDR3 contains 13 residues. CDR1 and CDR2 from the germline V gene are DFQATT and SNEGSKA (reference sequence). The CDR3 sequence is CSASPGQTDTQYF. As DNA, the CDR3 is TGCAGTGCTAGTCCCGGACAGACAGATACGCAGTATTTT.

This clonotype was found many times. The rearrangement joins TRBV28 to TRBJ2-3; no definite D call. The germline CDR1 and CDR2 sequences are MDHEN and SYDVKM. The CDR3 is 15 residues long. Deletions cut 3 bases from V and 0 bases from J, with 10 bases between. This CDR3 is CASSLYRISTDTQYF. The CDR3 nucleotides are TGTGCCAGCAGTTTGTATCGGATTAGCACAGATACGCAGTATTTT.

The table lists this clonotype with many counts. The chain joins TRBV29-1 to TRBJ2-5, with D possibly TRBD1 on 8 matching bases. The CDR3 spans 15 residues. Looked up from germline, CDR1 is SQVTM and CDR2 is ANQGSEA. V shed 6 bases and J shed 0 bases, with 17 bases lying between them. In DNA, the CDR3 is TGCAGCGTCCTAGACAGGGGAGGGAACCAAGAGACCCAGTACTTC. Translated, it gives CSVLDRGGNQETQYF.

The J gene is TRBJ2-7, the V gene TRBV7-2; maybe TRBD1 (6 bases). The V end was cut by 6 bases, the J end by 2 bases, with 17 bases between. Germline CDR1 reads SGHTA; CDR2 reads FQGNSA. The CDR3 length is 15 residues. The CDR3 loop is CASRDQGQSPYEQYF. The CDR3 bases are TGTGCCAGCAGGGATCAGGGGCAGTCGCCCTACGAGCAGTACTTC.

Many counts were recorded for this clonotype. The V and J genes are TRBV7-2 and TRBJ2-1, with 12 bases fitting TRBD1. This CDR3 is built from 14 residues. Looked up from germline, CDR1 is SGHTA and CDR2 is FQGNSA. V lost 5 bases, J lost 9 bases, and 5 bases stayed unmatched. CDR3 nucleotides: TGTGCCAGCAGCAGGGACAGGGGGCATAGTGAGCAGTTCTTC. It encodes CASSRDRGHSEQFF.

The chain joins TRBV14 to TRBJ1-2; D ambiguous. Trimming removed 3 bases from V and 4 bases from J, with 6 bases in between. Looked up from germline, CDR1 is SGHDN and CDR2 is FVKESK. The CDR3 loop spans 12 amino acids. CDR3 bases: TGTGCCAGCAGCCAGACGGTCTATGGCTACACCTTC. This encodes CASSQTVYGYTF.

This clonotype was observed at least ten times. The chain uses TRBV28 and TRBJ2-1; 9 bases are a match to TRBD2. The CDR3 has 17 amino acids. Germline V gene sequence: CDR1 MDHEN, CDR2 SYDVKM. The J segment lost 5 bases and the V segment lost 6 bases, leaving 14 bases of the junction unmatched. The CDR3 sequence is CASSPPLAGTVHNEQFF. The CDR3 DNA sequence: TGTGCCAGCAGCCCCCCCCTAGCGGGAACCGTGCACAATGAGCAGTTCTTC. The full variable domain, with the rest looked up from reference TRBV28 and TRBJ2-1, is DVKVTQSSRYLVKRTGEKVFLECVQDMDHENMFWYRQDPGLGLRLIYFSYDVKMKEKGDIPEGYSVSREKKERFSLILESASTNQTSMYLCASSPPLAGTVHNEQFFGPGTRLTVL.

This clonotype was picked up many times. The genes are TRBV7-2 and TRBJ2-4, with a possible D match to TRBD2 (6 bases). The germline gives CDR1 SGHTA, CDR2 FQGNSA. V lost 5 bases to trimming and J lost 8 bases, with 22 bases between them. The CDR3 runs 16 residues. The CDR3 sequence: CASSPREAGRRDIQYF. The CDR3 bases are TGTGCCAGCAGCCCAAGGGAGGCCGGCCGGAGGGACATTCAGTACTTC. Together with reference TRBV7-2 and TRBJ2-4, the CDR3 gives the full variable domain: GAGVSQSPSNKVTEKGKDVELRCDPISGHTALYWYRQSLGQGLEFLIYFQGNSAPDKSGLPSDRFSAERTGGSVSTLTIQRTQQEDSAVYLCASSPREAGRRDIQYFGAGTRLSVL.

This clonotype has at least ten counts. The gene calls are TRBV9 and TRBJ1-3, with D hard to call. Trimming took 3 bases from V and 0 from J, leaving 13 bases between them. CDR1 is SGDLS, CDR2 YYNGEE, per germline. This CDR3 has 16 amino acids. As DNA, the CDR3 is TGTGCCAGCAGCGACTCCCCGCGGTACTCTGGAAACACCATATATTTT. Its protein product is CASSDSPRYSGNTIYF.

This clonotype showed up many times. The genes are TRBV5-5 and TRBJ2-5; the D is unclear. The V end lost 1 base, the J end lost 1 base, and 8 bases lay between the germline ends. The CDR3 has 14 residues. In germline, CDR1 is SGHKS, CDR2 YYEKEE (reference sequence). CDR3 residues: CASSLSWVQETQYF. CDR3 nucleotide sequence: TGTGCCAGCAGCTTGTCCTGGGTCCAAGAGACCCAGTACTTC.

This clonotype was observed a few times. The chain carries TRBV27 and TRBJ2-1, with D perhaps matching TRBD1 or TRBD2 (5 bases each). The CDR3 covers 14 residues. Germline V gene sequence: CDR1 MNHEY, CDR2 SMNVEV (reference sequence). V dropped 5 bases and J dropped 0 bases, with 8 bases sitting between them. CDR3 amino acids: CASSGGSSYNEQFF. The CDR3 nucleotides read TGTGCCAGCAGTGGGGGAAGCTCCTACAATGAGCAGTTCTTC.

This clonotype has a handful of counts. V usage is TRBV18 and J usage is TRBJ1-5, with 10 bases fitting TRBD1. The V and J ends lost 5 bases and 2 bases, in that order; junction bases with no gene match: 3. The CDR3 is 15 residues long. Germline loops: CDR1 KGHSH, CDR2 LQKENI. The CDR3 coding sequence is TGTGCCAGCTCAGCCGGGACAGGGGGCAATCAGCCCCAGCATTTT. It codes for CASSAGTGGNQPQHF.

This clonotype was seen at least ten times. The chain combines TRBV20-1 with TRBJ2-1; maybe TRBD2 (7 bases). Germline-derived CDR1 and CDR2 are DFQATT and SNEGSKA (reference sequence). V was cut by 1 base and J by 4 bases, with 14 bases left in between. The CDR3 contains 15 residues. The CDR3 region is CSARVGGGLYNEQFF. In DNA form, the CDR3 reads TGCAGTGCTAGAGTAGGGGGGGGACTATACAATGAGCAGTTCTTC.

Ten or more counts support this clonotype. This chain links TRBV7-9 with TRBJ1-2, with a weak D call TRBD1 (5 bases). The CDR3 contains 15 residues. Trimming took off 1 base at V and 4 bases at J, with 13 bases between the two ends. CDR1 is SEHNR and CDR2 is FQNEAQ in the germline V gene (reference sequence). CDR3 nucleotide sequence: TGTGCCAGCAGCTTAGAAATTGCAGGGCGCTATGGCTACACCTTC. Translation gives CASSLEIAGRYGYTF.

Many counts were recorded for this clonotype. The V call is TRBV6-4, the J call TRBJ2-1, with TRBD2 matching over 8 bases. V lost 3 bases and J lost 4; bases outside the gene matches: 2. Germline V gene data show CDR1 as MRHNA and CDR2 as SNTAGT. The length of the CDR3 is 14 residues. CDR3 region: CASSESGGYNEQFF. The DNA of the CDR3 is TGTGCCAGCAGTGAGTCGGGAGGGTACAATGAGCAGTTCTTC.

This clonotype was seen at least ten times. V usage is TRBV12-3 or TRBV12-4 and J usage is TRBJ2-7, with D unclear. V lost 6 bases, J lost 2 bases, and 11 bases lay in between. CDR3 length equals 13 residues. CDR3 sequence reads: CASSQNQPYEQYF. CDR3 in DNA: TGTGCCAGCAGCCAAAACCAGCCCTACGAGCAGTACTTC.

On this clonotype: A much larger clone lies one base from this, so it may be a read error. The rearrangement links TRBV5-1 to TRBJ1-2; D is possibly TRBD1 (6 bases). The CDR3 has 15 residues. Germline V gene sequence: CDR1 SGHRS, CDR2 YFSETQ. The CDR3 nucleotides are TGCGCCAGCAGCGGGAGGGCAGGGGAAAACTATGGCTACCCCTTC. Encoded protein: CASSGRAGENYGYPF.

This clonotype was picked up many times. The rearrangement links TRBV18 to TRBJ2-7; D may be TRBD1 or TRBD2 (5 bases each). With 0 bases removed from V and 5 bases from J, the gap between germline ends came to 11 bases. The V gene's germline CDR1 is KGHSH and CDR2 LQKENI. This CDR3 is 14 amino acids long. The CDR3 DNA reads as TGTGCCAGCTCACCACCGGGGGTAAGGGACGAGCAGTACTTC. The encoded protein is CASSPPGVRDEQYF.